Described below is a single T cell receptor beta chain sequence and its context. Its antigen is currently unknown. V gave up 1 base and J gave up 7 bases; unmatched junction bases: 13. The CDR3 consists of 17 residues. Per the germline V gene, CDR1 is LNHNV and CDR2 is YYDKDF (reference sequence). This entry is derived from a study of cytomegalovirus exposure and HLA in healthy donors. The study's findings and limits: A later analysis reportedly found fewer N-insertions in an Asian-associated ancestry cluster than the roughly 670-donor mean. Earlier analysis looked at TCR beta V segments, and most were productive about 87% or about 30% of the time. Sequencing artifact likely explains a cluster of highly shared sequence variants. A later analysis reported that several of the most significant clusters appeared to be linked to common viral pathogens, among them Epstein-Barr virus.

With 60 Vbeta and 13 Jbeta primers, the PCR was carried out. Only in-frame clones appear in the TCRdb table, and some are missing; sequencing was by immunoSEQ multiplex PCR. This sample's clone table lists approximately 130,000 clones. The sequence was collected from a woman aged 55-75 years in good health and CMV-seronegative. The chain recombines TRBV15 with TRBJ2-3; 8 bases fit TRBD2. Sample: PBMCs. The DNA of the CDR3 is TGTGCCACCAGCAGAGGTCCGGGAGGGACCTCTGAATATACGCAGTATTTT. Residues: CATSRGPGGTSEYTQYF.